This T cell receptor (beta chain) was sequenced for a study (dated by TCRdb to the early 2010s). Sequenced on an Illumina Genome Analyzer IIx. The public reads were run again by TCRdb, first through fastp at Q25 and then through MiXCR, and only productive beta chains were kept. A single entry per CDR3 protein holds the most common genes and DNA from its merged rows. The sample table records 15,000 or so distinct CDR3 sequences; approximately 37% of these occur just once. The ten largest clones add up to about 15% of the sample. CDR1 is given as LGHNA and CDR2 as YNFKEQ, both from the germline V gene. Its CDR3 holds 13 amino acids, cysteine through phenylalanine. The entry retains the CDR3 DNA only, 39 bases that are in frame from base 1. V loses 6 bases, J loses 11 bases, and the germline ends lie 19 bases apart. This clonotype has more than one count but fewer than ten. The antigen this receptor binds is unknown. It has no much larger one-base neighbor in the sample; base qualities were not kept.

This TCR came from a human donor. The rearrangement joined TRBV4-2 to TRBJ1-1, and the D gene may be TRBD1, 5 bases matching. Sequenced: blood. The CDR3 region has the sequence CASSLSQGVDAFF. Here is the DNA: TGTGCCAGCAGTTTATCCCAAGGGGTGGACGCTTTCTTT.